This T cell receptor beta chain came from a study of cytomegalovirus exposure and HLA in healthy donors. PCR was performed using 60 Vbeta and 13 Jbeta primers. Data came from immunoSEQ multiplex PCR; TCRdb stores just in-frame clones and leaves some out. In the table there are 180,000 or so clones, over 75% of which are singletons. The CDR3 is 12 residues long. Trimming stripped 3 bases from V and 6 bases from J, with 11 bases between. The germline CDR1 and CDR2 sequences are SQVTM and ANQGSEA. This TCR was sampled from a man aged 50-60 years in good health and CMV-seropositive. The V call is TRBV29-1, the J call TRBJ1-2; possibly TRBD1 for D (6 bases). The specimen was PBMCs. CDR3 DNA sequence: TGCAGCGTTGACAAAGGGGACAATGGCTACACCTTC. Its protein product is CSVDKGDNGYTF.